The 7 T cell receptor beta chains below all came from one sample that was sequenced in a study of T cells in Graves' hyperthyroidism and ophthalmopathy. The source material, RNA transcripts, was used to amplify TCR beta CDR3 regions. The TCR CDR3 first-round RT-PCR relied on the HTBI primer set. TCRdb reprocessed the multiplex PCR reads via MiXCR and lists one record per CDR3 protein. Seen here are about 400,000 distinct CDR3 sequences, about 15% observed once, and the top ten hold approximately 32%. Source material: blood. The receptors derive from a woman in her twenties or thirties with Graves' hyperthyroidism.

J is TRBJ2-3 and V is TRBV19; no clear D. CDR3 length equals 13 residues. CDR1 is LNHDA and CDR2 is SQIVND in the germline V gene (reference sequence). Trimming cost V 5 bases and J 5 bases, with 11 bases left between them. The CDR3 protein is CASSSRLRDTQYF. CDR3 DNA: TGTGCCAGTAGTTCCAGGCTGAGAGATACGCAGTATTTT.

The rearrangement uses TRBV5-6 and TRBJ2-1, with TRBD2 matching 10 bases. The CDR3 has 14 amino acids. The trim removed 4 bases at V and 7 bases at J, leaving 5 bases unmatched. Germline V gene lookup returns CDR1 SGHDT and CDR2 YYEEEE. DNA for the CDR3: TGTGCCAGCAGCGCTAGCGGGAGTTGGAATGAGCAGTTCTTC. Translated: CASSASGSWNEQFF.

CDR3 in amino acids: CASSLAAAGGHNEQFF. The CDR3 nucleotides read TGTGCCAGCAGCCTCGCAGCAGCGGGAGGGCATAATGAGCAGTTCTTC. V usage is TRBV3-1 and J usage is TRBJ2-1, with TRBD2 matching 10 bases. V gave up 4 bases and J gave up 7 bases; unmatched junction bases: 10. This CDR3 spans 16 amino acids. The germline CDR1 and CDR2 sequences are LGHDT and YNNKEL (reference sequence).

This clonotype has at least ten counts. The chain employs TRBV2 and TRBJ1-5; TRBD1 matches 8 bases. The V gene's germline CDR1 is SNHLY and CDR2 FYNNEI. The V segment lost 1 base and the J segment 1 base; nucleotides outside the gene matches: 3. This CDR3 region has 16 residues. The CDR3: CASSEDQGASNQPQHF. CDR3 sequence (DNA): TGTGCCAGCAGTGAAGATCAGGGGGCAAGCAATCAGCCCCAGCATTTT.

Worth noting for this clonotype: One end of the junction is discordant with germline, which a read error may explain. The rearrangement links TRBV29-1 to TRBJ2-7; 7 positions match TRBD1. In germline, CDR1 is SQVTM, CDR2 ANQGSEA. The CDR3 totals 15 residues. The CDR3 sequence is CSVAPDRAGAHEQHF. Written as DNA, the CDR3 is TGCAGCGTCGCCCCTGACAGGGCCGGGGCTCACGAGCAGCACTTC.

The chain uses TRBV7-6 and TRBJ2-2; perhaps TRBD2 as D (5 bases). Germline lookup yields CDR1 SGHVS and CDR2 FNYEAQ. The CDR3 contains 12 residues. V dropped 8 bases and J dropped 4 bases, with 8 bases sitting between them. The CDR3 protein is CASGRGTGELFF. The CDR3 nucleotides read TGTGCCAGCGGACGGGGCACCGGGGAGCTGTTTTTT.

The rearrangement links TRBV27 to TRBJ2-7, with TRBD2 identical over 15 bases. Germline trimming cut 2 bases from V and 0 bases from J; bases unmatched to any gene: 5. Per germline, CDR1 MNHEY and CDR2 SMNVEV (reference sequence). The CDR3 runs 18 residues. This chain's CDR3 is CASSLQGLAGGYSYEQYF. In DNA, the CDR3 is TGTGCCAGCAGTTTACAGGGACTAGCGGGAGGTTACTCCTACGAGCAGTACTTC.